The present T cell receptor (beta chain) was sequenced within a study of CD8+ T cells in alopecia areata. Across the study: The drug, oral tofacitinib, was given to treated patients at 5 to 10 mg twice daily.

CDR1 is GTSNPN and CDR2 is SVGIG in the germline V gene (reference sequence). Losses at the gene ends were 0 bases for V and 2 bases for J; bases not matched to a gene: 6. The CDR3 extends over 16 amino acids. The authors extracted RNA and reverse transcribed it into cDNA as the sequencing template. The protocol was immunoSEQ multiplex PCR, while the TCRdb copy is restricted to in-frame clones and leaves out a portion. The repertoire holds some 170,000 clones, with roughly 65% as singletons. Those with alopecia areata gave lesional scalp punch biopsies and peripheral blood. Sequencing was performed on CD4+ T cells sorted from blood, taken at week 0. The chain links TRBV30 to TRBJ1-4; 7 positions agree with TRBD1. The TCR was taken from a human donor with alopecia areata. The CDR3 coding sequence is TGTGCCTGGAGTGTACGGGGGACAGTCACTAATGAAAAACTGTTTTTT. This gives the protein CAWSVRGTVTNEKLFF.